These 27 T cell receptor beta chains were sequenced from one sample in a study of neoadjuvant anti-PD-1 for oral cavity cancer. Here immunoSEQ multiplex PCR was the method, and the copy in TCRdb shows in-frame clones only, minus some. This table has about 6,800 clones, about three quarters appearing once. The sample consisted of PBMCs, taken before nivolumab (anti-PD-1) treatment. The receptors here all came from a person between 40 and 85 years old with oral cavity squamous cell carcinoma.

The chain recombines TRBV9 with TRBJ2-2; D might be TRBD1 (6 bases). The CDR3 totals 18 residues. The germline V gene encodes CDR1 SGDLS and CDR2 YYNGEE. V lost 4 bases, J lost 2 bases, and 21 bases lay in between. The CDR3 DNA reads TGTGCCAGCAGCTCAACCACAGGGTTTAGGGCCAACACCGGGGAGCTGTTTTTT. Protein sequence: CASSSTTGFRANTGELFF.

The CDR3 DNA sequence: TGCGCCAGCAGCCAAGAGTGGGCAGGGGGCAATGAGCAGTTCTTC. This codes for CASSQEWAGGNEQFF. The rearrangement links TRBV4-3 to TRBJ2-1, with 7 bases lining up with TRBD1. V lost 0 bases, J lost 6 bases, and 5 bases stayed unmatched. The CDR3 loop spans 15 amino acids. CDR1 and CDR2 (germline): LGHNA, YSLEER.

The chain uses TRBV6-4 and TRBJ2-3; the match to TRBD2 covers 12 bases. Per germline, CDR1 MRHNA and CDR2 SNTAGT. This CDR3 has 16 residues. Trimming at V came to 3 bases and at J to 5 bases, leaving 6 bases not matched to a gene. The CDR3 nucleotides read TGTGCCAGCAGTGATTCTAGCGGGGGGGCCGTAGATACGCAGTATTTT. Protein product: CASSDSSGGAVDTQYF.

The chain uses TRBV5-8 and TRBJ2-1; D ambiguous. Germline V gene sequence: CDR1 SGHTS, CDR2 YDEGEE. V gave up 0 bases and J gave up 0 bases, with 7 bases separating them. The CDR3 loop spans 15 amino acids. The CDR3 nucleotides are TGTGCCAGCAGCTTGGACTCAAGCTCCTACAATGAGCAGTTCTTC. As protein: CASSLDSSSYNEQFF.

This clone was seen only once. The junction differs from germline at one of its ends, possibly a read error. The rearrangement joins TRBV18 to TRBJ1-1, with D perhaps matching TRBD1 (6 bases). There are 13 residues in the CDR3. Germline V gene sequence: CDR1 KGHSH, CDR2 LQKENI. The CDR3, as DNA: TGTGCCAGCTCTTTGGGGGGCCCCTCTCCCTCACGCTTT. Translating gives CASSLGGPSPSRF. Full variable domain (rest looked up from reference TRBV18 and TRBJ1-1): NAGVMQNPRHLVRRRGQEARLRCSPMKGHSHVYWYRQLPEEGLKFMVYLQKENIIDESGMPKERFSAEFPKEGPSILRIQQVVRGDSAAYFCASSLGGPSPSRFGQGTRLTVV.

This clone has more than one count but fewer than ten. The chain employs TRBV4-3 and TRBJ1-6; D perhaps matches TRBD1 (5 bases). The V end lost 2 bases, the J end lost 8 bases, and 13 bases lay between the germline ends. Germline V gene sequence: CDR1 LGHNA, CDR2 YSLEER. The CDR3 length is 15 residues. The CDR3 region is CASSQSRDGYSPLHF. The CDR3 DNA follows: TGCGCCAGCAGCCAATCTCGGGACGGATATTCACCCCTCCACTTT.

The chain recombines TRBV4-3 with TRBJ1-1, with D perhaps TRBD1 (6 bases). Germline V gene data show CDR1 as LGHNA and CDR2 as YSLEER. V was trimmed by 1 base and J by 1 base, leaving 13 bases between them. The CDR3 is 16 residues long. The CDR3 DNA sequence: TGCGCCAGCAGCCAAGTTAGGGTCAGGGGGAACACTGAAGCTTTCTTT. Its translation: CASSQVRVRGNTEAFF.

A single count supports this clone. The rearrangement joins TRBV6-6 to TRBJ2-7, with D unclear. Trimming took off 0 bases at V and 6 bases at J, with 3 bases between the two ends. Germline CDR1 is MNHNY and CDR2 is SVGAGI (reference sequence). This CDR3 region has 11 residues. This CDR3 is CASSYSFEQYF. The CDR3 nucleotides read TGTGCCAGCAGTTACTCGTTCGAGCAGTACTTC.

The V gene is TRBV19, the J gene TRBJ2-5; a possible D gene is TRBD1 (5 bases). Germline CDR1 and CDR2: LNHDA and SQIVND (reference sequence). The CDR3 extends over 14 amino acids. V lost 7 bases and J lost 7, with 19 bases in between. The DNA of the CDR3 is TGTGCCAGTACCCCACAGGCTTCTGTGGGGACCCAGTACTTC. It codes for CASTPQASVGTQYF. The full variable domain, its missing parts supplied by reference TRBV19 and TRBJ2-5, is DGGITQSPKYLFRKEGQNVTLSCEQNLNHDAMYWYRQDPGQGLRLIYYSQIVNDFQKGDIAEGYSVSREKKESFPLTVTSAQKNPTAFYLCASTPQASVGTQYFGPGTRLLVL.

The V call is TRBV15, the J call TRBJ2-5; 7 bases are shared with TRBD1. This CDR3 region has 16 residues. V trimming: 3 bases; J trimming: 2 bases; junction bases outside the gene matches: 9. Germline assignment: CDR1 LNHNV and CDR2 YYDKDF (reference sequence). The CDR3 region is CATSRGTQGMQETQYF. CDR3 DNA: TGTGCCACCAGCAGGGGAACACAGGGGATGCAAGAGACCCAGTACTTC.

This clone was observed a few times. CDR3 DNA: TGTGCCACCAGCAGAGGAGAGGGAGGCGGGACTGAAGCTTTCTTT. Amino acid sequence: CATSRGEGGGTEAFF. The chain joins TRBV15 to TRBJ1-1; no reliable D call. CDR1 is LNHNV, CDR2 YYDKDF, per germline (reference sequence). Between the trimmed V and J ends, which lost 1 base and 5 bases, there was a span of 14 bases. This CDR3 is 15 amino acids long.

This clone was counted a few times. The J gene is TRBJ1-1, the V gene TRBV18; 8 nucleotides align to TRBD1. The V gene's germline CDR1 is KGHSH and CDR2 LQKENI. This CDR3 comprises 15 residues. The trim removed 5 bases at V and 6 bases at J, leaving 11 bases unmatched. The CDR3 sequence is CASSASTGGTSEAFF. DNA of the CDR3: TGTGCCAGCTCAGCTTCCACAGGGGGTACTTCTGAAGCTTTCTTT.

The genes are TRBV19 and TRBJ1-6; D ambiguous. The CDR3 is 17 amino acids. The germline V gene has CDR1 LNHDA and CDR2 SQIVND (reference sequence). Trimming took off 1 base at V and 2 bases at J, with 12 bases between the two ends. The CDR3, as DNA: TGTGCCAGTAGTATAGTCCTTGGTGGGACCTATAATTCACCCCTCCACTTT. Protein: CASSIVLGGTYNSPLHF.

The rearrangement links TRBV11-2 to TRBJ2-4, with TRBD1 matching 7 bases. Germline CDR1 is SGHAT and CDR2 is FQNNGV. V lost 0 bases and J lost 8; bases outside the gene matches: 10. The CDR3 runs to 16 residues. CDR3 residues: CASSLDLTQGVYIQYF. The CDR3, as DNA: TGTGCCAGCAGCTTAGATCTCACCCAGGGGGTATACATTCAGTACTTC.

This clone was observed a few times. V is TRBV10-3 and J is TRBJ1-1; D remains unclear. CDR1 and CDR2 (germline): ENHRY, SYGVKD. The CDR3 sequence is 16 residues long. The V gene lost 5 bases and the J gene lost 0 bases, with 16 bases spanning the gap. DNA of the CDR3: TGTGCCATCAGTTCGGCGTCGCCCTCATTGAACACTGAAGCTTTCTTT. Protein: CAISSASPSLNTEAFF.

This clone was seen a handful of times. V gene TRBV4-3 combines with J gene TRBJ1-4; tentative D call: TRBD1 (5 bases). The length of the CDR3 is 15 residues. Germline loops: CDR1 LGHNA, CDR2 YSLEER. V gave up 0 bases and J gave up 15 bases, with 20 bases separating them. The CDR3 DNA sequence: TGCGCCAGCAGCCAAGAGGGACGAAGCCACGACCGGGTGTTTTTT. This gives the protein CASSQEGRSHDRVFF.

This sequence joins TRBV7-2 and TRBJ2-1; D might be TRBD2 (6 bases). The V gene's germline CDR1 is SGHTA and CDR2 FQGNSA. Trimming shortened V by 1 base and J by 1 base, and 11 bases separated the two germline ends. The CDR3 runs to 16 residues. As DNA, the CDR3 is TGTGCCAGCAGCTTAGTTGGGACTCGGTCCTACAATGAGCAGTTCTTC. As protein: CASSLVGTRSYNEQFF.

CDR3 bases: TGTGCCAGCAGCTCCTTCCAGGGCTACAATGAGCAGTTCTTC. Residues: CASSSFQGYNEQFF. The chain couples TRBV7-3 to TRBJ2-1; possibly TRBD1 for D (5 bases). V lost 4 bases, J lost 3 bases, and 10 bases lay in between. Looked up from germline, CDR1 is SGHTA and CDR2 is FQGTGA. CDR3 size: 14 residues.

The chain joins TRBV27 to TRBJ1-6; no clear D gene. The CDR3 runs to 14 residues. The V gene lost 1 base and the J gene lost 6 bases, with 7 bases spanning the gap. In germline, CDR1 is MNHEY, CDR2 SMNVEV (reference sequence). In DNA form, the CDR3 reads TGTGCCAGCAGTTTATGGGCGGGTAATTCACCCCTCCACTTT. It specifies CASSLWAGNSPLHF.

V and J are TRBV7-2 and TRBJ2-3, with TRBD2 identical over 8 bases. CDR1 SGHTA and CDR2 FQGNSA come from the germline V gene. This CDR3 spans 17 amino acids. Losses at the gene ends were 5 bases for V and 3 bases for J; bases not matched to a gene: 13. CDR3 in amino acids: CASSQTPRGTRTDTQYF. The CDR3 coding sequence is TGTGCCAGCAGCCAGACACCCCGGGGGACTAGGACAGATACGCAGTATTTT.

The chain joins TRBV6-1 to TRBJ2-7; D ambiguous. V lost 0 bases to trimming and J lost 0 bases, with 6 bases between them. The CDR3 is made up of 14 amino acids. CDR1 and CDR2 from the germline V gene are MNHNS and SASEGT. This chain's CDR3 is CASSEADPSYEQYF. CDR3 DNA: TGTGCCAGCAGTGAAGCTGACCCCTCCTACGAGCAGTACTTC.

The J gene is TRBJ2-3, the V gene TRBV9; D call uncertain. CDR1 and CDR2 (germline): SGDLS, YYNGEE. V shed 4 bases and J shed 3 bases, with 15 bases lying between them. This CDR3 comprises 15 residues. The chain's CDR3 is CASSSTVSRTDTQYF. The CDR3 DNA is TGTGCCAGCAGCTCGACGGTAAGCCGTACAGATACGCAGTATTTT.

The chain combines TRBV9 with TRBJ1-1; D gene unclear. The CDR3 totals 13 residues. Looked up from germline, CDR1 is SGDLS and CDR2 is YYNGEE. V shed 0 bases and J shed 4 bases, with 7 bases lying between them. The CDR3 DNA reads TGTGCCAGCAGCGTAGCCGGGAGCACTGAAGCTTTCTTT. Translated: CASSVAGSTEAFF.

The rearrangement links TRBV7-9 to TRBJ1-6; possibly TRBD1 for D (5 bases). The CDR3 has 15 amino acids. Germline CDR1 SEHNR, CDR2 FQNEAQ (reference sequence). V gave up 6 bases and J gave up 6 bases, with 15 bases separating them. The CDR3 region is CASSRQGASNSPLHF. CDR3 bases: TGTGCCAGCAGTCGGCAAGGGGCCAGTAATTCACCCCTCCACTTT.

The chain carries TRBV5-5 and TRBJ2-7, with TRBD1 matching over 7 bases. Germline V gene lookup returns CDR1 SGHKS and CDR2 YYEKEE (reference sequence). CDR3 length: 18 residues. The trim removed 0 bases at V and 2 bases at J, leaving 14 bases unmatched. The CDR3 DNA sequence: TGTGCCAGCAGCTTGGAAGTACCAGGACCCGGGACAGCCTACGAGCAGTACTTC. Translated: CASSLEVPGPGTAYEQYF.

V is TRBV7-8 and J is TRBJ1-5; D may be TRBD1 (5 bases). V was cut by 1 base and J by 0 bases, with 13 bases left in between. The germline gives CDR1 SGHVS, CDR2 FQNEAQ. The CDR3 length is 17 residues. CDR3 residues: CASSLDRVDNSNQPQHF. Written as DNA, the CDR3 is TGTGCCAGCAGCTTAGATAGGGTGGACAATAGCAATCAGCCCCAGCATTTT. Using reference TRBV7-8 and TRBJ1-5 for the parts outside the CDR3, the full variable domain is GAGVSQSPRYKVAKRGQDVALRCDPISGHVSLFWYQQALGQGPEFLTYFQNEAQLDKSGLPSDRFFAERPEGSVSTLKIQRTQQEDSAVYLCASSLDRVDNSNQPQHFGDGTRLSIL.

In its sample, this clone was seen once. The chain has TRBV28 and TRBJ2-5; D is possibly TRBD1 (5 bases). The ends were cut back, 6 bases at V and 3 bases at J, with 26 bases in the middle. This CDR3 has 18 residues. Per the germline V gene, CDR1 is MDHEN and CDR2 is SYDVKM. CDR3 region: CASSLPIGQGLNKETQYF. In nucleotides, the CDR3 is TGTGCCAGCAGCTTACCCATCGGACAAGGCTTGAACAAAGAGACCCAGTACTTC.